These 3 T cell receptor beta chains originate from one sample sequenced in a study of cytomegalovirus exposure and HLA in healthy donors. Sequenced by immunoSEQ multiplex PCR; TCRdb stores in-frame clones only, minus some. Counted here are over 150,000 clones, around 84% occurring once; the ten biggest clones make up around an eighth. Sequencing used PBMCs. The receptors stem from a woman aged 25 to 39 in good health and CMV-seropositive.

The rearrangement uses TRBV5-1 and TRBJ2-7, with 7 bases fitting TRBD1. The germline gives CDR1 SGHRS, CDR2 YFSETQ. The CDR3 contains 13 residues. J was trimmed by 2 bases and V by 3 bases; bases with no gene match: 2. This chain's CDR3 is CASSSTGAYEQYF. The CDR3 DNA reads as TGCGCCAGCAGCTCCACAGGGGCCTACGAGCAGTACTTC.

The chain links TRBV6-5 to TRBJ1-1; no clear D gene. In germline, CDR1 is MNHEY, CDR2 SVGAGI. V was cut by 5 bases and J by 6 bases, with 13 bases left in between. CDR3 size: 13 residues. Here the CDR3 reads CASSRTIYAEAFF. CDR3 sequence (DNA): TGTGCCAGCAGTCGGACTATTTATGCTGAAGCTTTCTTT.

The chain couples TRBV28 to TRBJ2-7; the D is unclear. V lost 5 bases to trimming and J lost 2 bases, with 10 bases between them. This CDR3 spans 13 amino acids. The V gene's germline CDR1 is MDHEN and CDR2 SYDVKM. The chain's CDR3 is CASSLVVAYEQYF. CDR3 in DNA: TGTGCCAGCAGTCTAGTAGTCGCCTACGAGCAGTACTTC.